The 10 T cell receptor beta chains listed next were all sequenced from one sample in a study of early T cells in non-severe SARS-CoV-2 infection. TCRdb reprocessed the 5' RACE reads via MiXCR and lists one record per CDR3 protein. The sample lists more than 25,000 distinct CDR3 sequences, about 2.9% occurring once. The sequencing sample was made of whole blood. Receptors originate from an adult who was a healthcare worker with PCR-confirmed SARS-CoV-2 infection or an uninfected control (not recorded which).

This clonotype was picked up many times. The chain is built from TRBV3-1 and TRBJ2-7; D unresolved. The CDR3 has 14 amino acids. CDR1 and CDR2 from the germline V gene are LGHDT and YNNKEL (reference sequence). V was cut by 1 base and J by 4 bases, with 11 bases left in between. The DNA for the CDR3 is TGTGCCAGCAGCCAAGCTAGGGTTTTGTACGAGCAGTACGTC. This gives the protein CASSQARVLYEQYV.

In its sample, this clonotype was seen a few times. The chain uses TRBV10-2 and TRBJ1-1; the match to TRBD1 covers 8 bases. Trimming removed 5 bases from V and 6 bases from J; junction bases left unmatched: 5. The CDR3 loop spans 13 amino acids. Germline V gene lookup returns CDR1 WSHSY and CDR2 SAAADI. DNA for the CDR3: TGCGCCAGCAGTCAGGACAGGGAGGCTGAAGCTTTCTTT. This codes for CASSQDREAEAFF.

The table lists this clonotype with many counts. The J gene is TRBJ2-5, the V gene TRBV5-1, with D possibly TRBD2 on 5 matching bases. CDR3 length: 13 amino acids. The germline V gene encodes CDR1 SGHRS and CDR2 YFSETQ. Trimming removed 7 bases at V and 4 bases at J, with 14 bases between. In DNA form, the CDR3 reads TGCGCCAGCGCGGTCGGAGGCGCAGAGACCCAGTACTTC. This encodes CASAVGGAETQYF. The full variable domain, with the rest looked up from reference TRBV5-1 and TRBJ2-5, is KAGVTQTPRYLIKTRGQQVTLSCSPISGHRSVSWYQQTPGQGLQFLFEYFSETQRNKGNFPGRFSGRQFSNSRSEMNVSTLELGDSALYLCASAVGGAETQYFGPGTRLLVL.

This clonotype was counted many times. This rearrangement joins TRBV12-3 or TRBV12-4 to TRBJ1-2, with TRBD1 matching 7 bases. The length of the CDR3 is 12 residues. With V trimmed by 6 bases and J by 8 bases, 6 bases remained unmatched. The CDR3 loop reads CASSWTGRGYTF. CDR3 DNA sequence: TGTGCCAGCAGCTGGACAGGACGCGGCTACACCTTC.

This clonotype was recorded at least ten times. V is TRBV3-1 and J is TRBJ1-1; D might be TRBD1 (5 bases). The CDR3 runs to 15 residues. Per germline, CDR1 LGHDT and CDR2 YNNKEL (reference sequence). Trimming left V 3 bases short and J 0 bases short, with 11 bases between. As DNA, the CDR3 is TGTGCCAGCAGCCACGGGGACGGGATGAACACTGAAGCTTTCTTT. This sequence encodes CASSHGDGMNTEAFF.

This clonotype was found many times. The chain is built from TRBV9 and TRBJ2-7; 8 bases fit TRBD1. CDR1 is SGDLS, CDR2 YYNGEE, per germline. V shed 0 bases, J shed 0 bases, and the junction held 8 bases outside the gene matches. The length of the CDR3 is 17 residues. CDR3 in amino acids: CASSVDQGAISSYEQYV. DNA of the CDR3: TGTGCCAGCAGCGTAGATCAGGGGGCCATTAGCTCCTACGAGCAGTACGTC.

This clonotype occurred many times. The rearrangement uses TRBV12-3 or TRBV12-4 and TRBJ2-1; 9 positions agree with TRBD2. The V gene end was trimmed by 6 bases and the J gene end by 10 bases; junction bases not matched to a gene: 10. The CDR3 has 14 residues. CDR3 loop: CASRASGATYEQFF. The DNA of the CDR3 is TGTGCCAGCAGGGCTAGCGGGGCAACATACGAGCAGTTCTTC.

This clonotype was recorded many times. V is TRBV7-9 and J is TRBJ2-7; 9 bases are shared with TRBD1. The CDR3 runs to 17 residues. Germline loops: CDR1 SEHNR, CDR2 FQNEAQ (reference sequence). Trimming at V came to 2 bases and at J to 3 bases, leaving 11 bases not matched to a gene. This chain's CDR3 is CASSLSPGQGKVYEQYV. In DNA, the CDR3 is TGTGCCAGCAGCTTATCCCCCGGACAGGGGAAGGTCTACGAGCAGTACGTC.

Only a few counts were recorded for this clonotype. The chain recombines TRBV2 with TRBJ2-5; TRBD1 matches 8 bases. Germline values: CDR1 SNHLY, CDR2 FYNNEI. This CDR3 is 13 amino acids long. V was clipped by 6 bases and J by 4 bases; unmatched bases: 4. CDR3 bases: TGTGCCAGCAGCACCAGGGGGCCAGAGACCCAGTACTTC. Its protein product is CASSTRGPETQYF. Supplemented by reference TRBV2 and TRBJ2-5, the full variable domain reads EPEVTQTPSHQVTQMGQEVILRCVPISNHLYFYWYRQILGQKVEFLVSFYNNEISEKSEIFDDQFSVERPDGSNFTLKIRSTKLEDSAMYFCASSTRGPETQYFGPGTRLLVL.

This clonotype was seen repeatedly, ten times or more. The genes are TRBV20-1 and TRBJ2-1, with 12 bases identical to TRBD2. CDR3 size: 14 residues. Germline-derived CDR1 and CDR2 are DFQATT and SNEGSKA (reference sequence). The junction had 6 bases not matched to a gene; V was cut back by 5 bases and J by 7 bases. CDR3 region: CSASTSGGRNEQFF. CDR3 nucleotides: TGCAGTGCTTCGACTAGCGGGGGCCGGAATGAGCAGTTCTTC.